The source of this T cell receptor (beta chain) is a study of T cells in Graves' hyperthyroidism and ophthalmopathy. Study as a whole: Before any treatment, at initial diagnosis, peripheral blood was collected.

This clonotype came up a few times. What it binds is unknown. RNA transcripts yielded amplified TCR beta CDR3 regions. RT-PCR in the first round (using the HTBI primer set) targeted the TCR CDR3. Each CDR3 protein gets one entry after TCRdb re-called the multiplex PCR reads with MiXCR. Among around 700,000 distinct CDR3 sequences listed, around 40% were seen once. The CDR3 spans 15 residues. V lost 0 bases and J lost 5, with 13 bases in between. From germline, CDR1 is LGHNA and CDR2 YNFKEQ. Stable disease denoted Graves' hyperthyroidism without ophthalmopathy progression within 18 months. Based on clinical symptoms, serum thyroxine and TRAb, thyroid ultrasound and orbital computed tomography, diagnoses were reached. Study-wide results and limits: Most thyroid clonotypes with frequency above 0.001 were detected in blood.

The source of this sequence is a woman aged 40 to 50 with Graves' hyperthyroidism. Input material: blood. The V and J genes are TRBV4-2 and TRBJ2-5, with a possible D match to TRBD2 (6 bases). CDR3 amino acids: CASSQEEGPWETQYF. The DNA of the CDR3 is TGTGCCAGCAGCCAAGAGGAGGGGCCTTGGGAGACCCAGTACTTC.